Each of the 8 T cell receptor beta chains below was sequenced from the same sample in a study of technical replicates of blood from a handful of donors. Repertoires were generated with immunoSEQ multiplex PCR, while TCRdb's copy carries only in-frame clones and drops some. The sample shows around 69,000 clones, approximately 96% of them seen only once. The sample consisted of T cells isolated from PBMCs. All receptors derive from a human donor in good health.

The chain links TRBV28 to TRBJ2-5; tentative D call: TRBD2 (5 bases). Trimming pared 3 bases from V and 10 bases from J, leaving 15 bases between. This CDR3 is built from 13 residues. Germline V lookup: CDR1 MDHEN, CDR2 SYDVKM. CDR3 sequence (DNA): TGTGCCAGCAGTTTCCAGACCCGGGATATCCAGTACTTC. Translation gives CASSFQTRDIQYF.

DNA for the CDR3: TGTGCTAGTGGTTACTGGATCGCGAATGAGGACTATGGCTACACCTTC. Protein: CASGYWIANEDYGYTF. The chain has TRBV12-5 and TRBJ1-2; the D is unclear. There are 16 residues in the CDR3. V was trimmed by 4 bases and J by 3 bases, leaving 18 bases between them. The germline V gene has CDR1 LGHNT and CDR2 FRNRAP.

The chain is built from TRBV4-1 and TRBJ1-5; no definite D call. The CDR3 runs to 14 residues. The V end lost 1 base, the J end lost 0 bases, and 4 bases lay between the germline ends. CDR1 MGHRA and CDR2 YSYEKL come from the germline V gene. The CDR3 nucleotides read TGCGCCAGCAGCCAAGTAGTTAGCAATCAGCCCCAGCATTTT. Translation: CASSQVVSNQPQHF.

As DNA, the CDR3 is TGTGCCACCTCGCGGGAATCTAATCAGCCCCAGCATTTT. Translation gives CATSRESNQPQHF. V gene TRBV6-4 combines with J gene TRBJ1-5; the D is unclear. V dropped 10 bases and J dropped 4 bases, with 14 bases sitting between them. CDR3 length: 13 residues. Germline V gene sequence: CDR1 MRHNA, CDR2 SNTAGT.

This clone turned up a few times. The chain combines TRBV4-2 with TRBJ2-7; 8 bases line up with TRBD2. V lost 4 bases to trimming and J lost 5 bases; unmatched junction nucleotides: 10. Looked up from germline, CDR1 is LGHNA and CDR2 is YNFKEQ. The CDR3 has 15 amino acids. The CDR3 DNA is TGTGCCAGCAGCCGCCGGACTAGCAACTTTGACGAGCAGTACTTC. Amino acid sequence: CASSRRTSNFDEQYF.

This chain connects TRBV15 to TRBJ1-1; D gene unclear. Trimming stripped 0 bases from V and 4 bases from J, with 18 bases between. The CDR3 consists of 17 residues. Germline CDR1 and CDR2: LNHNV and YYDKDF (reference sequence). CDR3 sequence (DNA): TGTGCCACCAGCAGAGATTTTGTGAGGGAGAGCGGCACTGAAGCTTTCTTT. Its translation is CATSRDFVRESGTEAFF.

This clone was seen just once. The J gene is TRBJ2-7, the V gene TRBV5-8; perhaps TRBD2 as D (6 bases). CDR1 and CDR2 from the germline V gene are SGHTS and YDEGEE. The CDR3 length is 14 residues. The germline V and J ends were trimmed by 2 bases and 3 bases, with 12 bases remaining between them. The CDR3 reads CASSFPGLFYEQYF. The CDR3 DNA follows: TGTGCCAGCAGCTTCCCGGGACTTTTCTACGAGCAGTACTTC.

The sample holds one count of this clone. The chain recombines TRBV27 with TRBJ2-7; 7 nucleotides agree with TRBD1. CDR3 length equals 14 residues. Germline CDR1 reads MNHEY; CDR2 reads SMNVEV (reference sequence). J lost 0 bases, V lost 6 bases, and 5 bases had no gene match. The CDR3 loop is CASRRQGPSYEQYF. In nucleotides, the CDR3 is TGTGCCAGCAGAAGACAGGGTCCCTCCTACGAGCAGTACTTC.